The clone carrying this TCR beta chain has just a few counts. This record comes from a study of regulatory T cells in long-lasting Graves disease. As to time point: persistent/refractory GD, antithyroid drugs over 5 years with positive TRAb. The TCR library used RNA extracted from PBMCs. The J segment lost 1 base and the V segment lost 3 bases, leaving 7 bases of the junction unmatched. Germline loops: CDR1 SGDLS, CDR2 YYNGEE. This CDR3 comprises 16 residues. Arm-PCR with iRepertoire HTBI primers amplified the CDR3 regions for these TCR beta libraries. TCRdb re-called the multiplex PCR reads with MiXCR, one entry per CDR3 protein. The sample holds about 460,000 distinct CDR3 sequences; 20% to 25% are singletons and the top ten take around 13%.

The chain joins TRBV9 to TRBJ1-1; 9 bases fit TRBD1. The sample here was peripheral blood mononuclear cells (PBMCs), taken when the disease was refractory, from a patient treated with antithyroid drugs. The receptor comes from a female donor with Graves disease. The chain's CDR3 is CASSALQGAQNTEAFF. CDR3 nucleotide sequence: TGTGCCAGCAGCGCCTTACAGGGGGCACAGAACACTGAAGCTTTCTTT.